One sample yielded the 27 T cell receptor beta chains listed below, sequenced in a study of PD-L1 blockade in urothelial cancer. Method: immunoSEQ multiplex PCR; TCRdb's copy keeps in-frame clones and lacks some. The data show tens of thousands of clones, approximately 81% seen once. The input for sequencing was PBMCs, taken around atezolizumab (anti-PD-L1) treatment. The receptors stem from a man in his 70s with urothelial cancer.

The rearrangement uses TRBV6-6 and TRBJ2-7; tentatively, D is TRBD2 (5 bases). The CDR3 covers 14 residues. Germline lookup yields CDR1 MNHNY and CDR2 SVGAGI (reference sequence). Trimming shortened V by 6 bases and J by 6 bases, and 18 bases separated the two germline ends. This CDR3 reads CASSLLGGLGEQYF. CDR3 DNA: TGTGCCAGCAGCCTTTTAGGTGGACTGGGCGAGCAGTACTTC.

The chain employs TRBV11-2 and TRBJ2-7, with 8 bases identical to TRBD2. The V and J ends lost 4 bases and 2 bases, in that order; junction bases with no gene match: 10. The CDR3 consists of 16 residues. CDR1 SGHAT and CDR2 FQNNGV come from the germline V gene. The CDR3 protein is CASSSRAGEYAYEQYF. The CDR3 DNA reads TGTGCCAGCAGCTCCAGAGCGGGAGAGTATGCCTACGAGCAGTACTTC.

In this sample, this clone turned up once. J is TRBJ2-7 and V is TRBV5-1; unclear D gene. Per the germline V gene, CDR1 is SGHRS and CDR2 is YFSETQ. The length of the CDR3 is 14 residues. V lost 7 bases, J lost 3 bases, and 17 bases lay in between. The chain's CDR3 is CASYLGIDLYEQYF. The CDR3 bases are TGCGCCAGCTACCTCGGTATAGATCTCTACGAGCAGTACTTC.

The table lists this clone with a few counts. The gene calls are TRBV6-5 and TRBJ2-7; perhaps TRBD2 as D (5 bases). This CDR3 has 11 amino acids. The V end was cut by 2 bases, the J end by 7 bases, with 6 bases between. Germline CDR1 and CDR2: MNHEY and SVGAGI. The CDR3 region has the DNA TGTGCCAGCAGTTACGGCGGGGAGCAGTACTTC. It translates to CASSYGGEQYF.

The chain carries TRBV7-9 and TRBJ2-3, with TRBD1 as a possible D gene (6 bases). There are 14 residues in the CDR3. The V gene's germline CDR1 is SEHNR and CDR2 FQNEAQ (reference sequence). The V gene lost 2 bases and the J gene lost 11 bases, with 17 bases spanning the gap. In DNA, the CDR3 is TGTGCCAGCAGCTTAAATCTCCGGGACACCTTGCAGTATTTT. It specifies CASSLNLRDTLQYF.

This clone is medium-sized (0.01 to 0.1%). The chain links TRBV10-1 to TRBJ2-7; D might be TRBD1 (6 bases). The CDR3 contains 13 residues. Germline CDR1 and CDR2: WNHNN and SYGVQD (reference sequence). V was cut by 10 bases and J by 4 bases, with 17 bases left in between. CDR3 sequence: CATRRAGEYEQYF. Here the CDR3 DNA reads TGCGCCACCCGGCGGGCAGGGGAATACGAGCAGTACTTC.

This rearrangement joins TRBV6-1 to TRBJ1-1; 11 bases fit TRBD1. From germline, CDR1 is MNHNS and CDR2 SASEGT. Trimming removed 8 bases from V and 1 base from J; junction bases left unmatched: 6. The CDR3 runs 15 residues. CDR3: CASRTGGTGNTEAFF. The CDR3 DNA follows: TGTGCCAGCCGGACAGGGGGCACGGGGAACACTGAAGCTTTCTTT.

V usage is TRBV28 and J usage is TRBJ2-1; 10 nucleotides match TRBD2. This CDR3 is 16 amino acids long. Germline values: CDR1 MDHEN, CDR2 SYDVKM. Trimming at V came to 2 bases and at J to 8 bases, leaving 9 bases not matched to a gene. CDR3 nucleotides: TGTGCCAGCAGTTTACTGAGCGGGAGGGGGTTGCATGAGCAGTTCTTC. The encoded protein is CASSLLSGRGLHEQFF.

The V and J genes are TRBV6-1 and TRBJ1-5, with a weak D call TRBD1 (6 bases). V lost 10 bases, J lost 0 bases, and 13 bases lay in between. Germline V gene lookup returns CDR1 MNHNS and CDR2 SASEGT. The CDR3 is made up of 14 amino acids. The CDR3 nucleotides are TGTGCCACCACGGACAGTCTTAGCAATCAGCCCCAGCATTTT. Protein sequence: CATTDSLSNQPQHF.

This chain connects TRBV7-9 to TRBJ2-3; no reliable D call. Per the germline V gene, CDR1 is SEHNR and CDR2 is FQNEAQ (reference sequence). This CDR3 spans 11 amino acids. The ends were cut back, 4 bases at V and 7 bases at J, with 6 bases in the middle. The CDR3 here is CASSSGYTQYF. For the CDR3, the DNA is TGTGCCAGCAGCTCGGGTTATACGCAGTATTTT.

The chain combines TRBV28 with TRBJ2-7; TRBD1 matches 7 bases. Germline V gene sequence: CDR1 MDHEN, CDR2 SYDVKM. Losses at the gene ends were 6 bases for V and 6 bases for J; bases not matched to a gene: 14. The CDR3 sequence is 15 residues long. The CDR3 reads CASRATGVGSSEQYF. CDR3 bases: TGTGCCAGCAGGGCCACAGGGGTGGGTTCGAGCGAGCAGTACTTC.

The chain recombines TRBV27 with TRBJ1-2, with 9 nucleotides matching TRBD1. Germline CDR1 MNHEY, CDR2 SMNVEV (reference sequence). CDR3 size: 16 residues. Unmatched junction bases numbered 10, after V lost 4 bases and J lost 4 bases. CDR3 region: CASSSGQGREAYGYTF. CDR3 nucleotides: TGTGCCAGCAGTTCGGGACAGGGAAGGGAAGCCTATGGCTACACCTTC.

This clone appeared a single time. The V gene is TRBV6-5, the J gene TRBJ1-2, with D possibly matching TRBD1 (5 bases). This CDR3 is 14 amino acids long. V was trimmed by 6 bases and J by 8 bases, leaving 19 bases between them. The germline CDR1 and CDR2 sequences are MNHEY and SVGAGI. CDR3 in DNA: TGTGCCAGCAGGCCGGACACGGGAGATTTCGGCTACACCTTC. It translates to CASRPDTGDFGYTF.

The chain's CDR3 is CASSQDRTVNQPQHF. CDR3 nucleotides: TGTGCCAGCAGCCAAGACCGGACAGTCAATCAGCCCCAGCATTTT. The V call is TRBV4-2, the J call TRBJ1-5; tentative D call: TRBD1 (6 bases). Germline lookup yields CDR1 LGHNA and CDR2 YNFKEQ. The CDR3 is made up of 15 amino acids. The V gene lost 0 bases and the J gene lost 3 bases, with 9 bases spanning the gap.

The rearrangement joins TRBV25-1 to TRBJ1-2; TRBD1 matches 9 bases. Germline CDR1 MGHDK, CDR2 SYGVNS. V lost 5 bases, J lost 4 bases, and 8 bases stayed unmatched. The CDR3 spans 15 residues. This CDR3 is CASSPPGTGSYGYTF. CDR3 nucleotide sequence: TGTGCCAGCAGTCCCCCCGGGACAGGGTCCTATGGCTACACCTTC.

The gene calls are TRBV29-1 and TRBJ2-2; TRBD2 might be the D (5 bases). Germline-derived CDR1 and CDR2 are SQVTM and ANQGSEA. V dropped 7 bases and J dropped 1 base, with 16 bases sitting between them. The CDR3 length is 15 residues. CDR3 amino acids: CSAPGRGGNTGELFF. In DNA form, the CDR3 reads TGCAGCGCCCCCGGTCGGGGTGGGAACACCGGGGAGCTGTTTTTT.

The chain combines TRBV7-9 with TRBJ2-3, with 8 bases that match TRBD2. This CDR3 is built from 15 residues. The V gene's germline CDR1 is SEHNR and CDR2 FQNEAQ (reference sequence). V gave up 1 base and J gave up 5 bases; unmatched junction bases: 5. This CDR3 reads CASSLELAVEDTQYF. DNA of the CDR3: TGTGCCAGCAGCTTAGAACTAGCGGTCGAAGATACGCAGTATTTT.

V is TRBV6-1 and J is TRBJ1-4; D is uncertain. Germline CDR1 is MNHNS and CDR2 is SASEGT. The CDR3 sequence is 15 residues long. V lost 4 bases and J lost 6, with 15 bases in between. DNA for the CDR3: TGTGCCAGCAGTGTAGAACAGAGGAGGGATGAAAAACTGTTTTTT. Amino acid sequence: CASSVEQRRDEKLFF.

As regards this clone: The junction does not match germline at one end; this may be a read error. This sequence joins TRBV7-7 and TRBJ2-1; 9 positions match TRBD2. This CDR3 has 15 amino acids. In germline, CDR1 is SSHAT, CDR2 FNYEAQ (reference sequence). The CDR3 region is CASSLGASGKDEQFF. The CDR3 nucleotides are TGTGCTAGCAGCTTAGGGGCTAGCGGGAAGGATGAGCAGTTCTTC.

To note about this clone: At one end the junction does not follow the germline gene, possibly because of a read error. The V gene is TRBV29-1, the J gene TRBJ2-5; tentatively, D is TRBD1 (5 bases). Germline V gene lookup returns CDR1 SQVTM and CDR2 ANQGSEA. This CDR3 region has 14 residues. The CDR3 bases are TGCAGCGTTAGGCCCCAGGGTGCAGGAGAGGCCCAGTACTTC. Its translation: CSVRPQGAGEAQYF.

J is TRBJ2-1 and V is TRBV5-5, with D maybe TRBD1 (5 bases). Germline CDR1 SGHKS, CDR2 YYEKEE (reference sequence). V shed 0 bases and J shed 9 bases, with 16 bases lying between them. The CDR3 spans 15 residues. The CDR3 DNA reads as TGTGCCAGCAGCTTGGAAGGGGCCTCCGAAGGTGAGCAGTTCTTC. Protein: CASSLEGASEGEQFF.

The gene calls are TRBV5-1 and TRBJ2-3; D might be TRBD1 (8 bases). Germline V CDR1 and CDR2: SGHRS, YFSETQ. CDR3 length: 15 amino acids. V dropped 3 bases and J dropped 1 base, with 12 bases sitting between them. The CDR3 is CASSSAGQGTDTQYF. The CDR3 nucleotides are TGCGCCAGCAGCTCAGCGGGACAGGGCACAGATACGCAGTATTTT.

In this sample, this clone turned up a few times. The J gene is TRBJ1-2, the V gene TRBV5-6; D unresolved. There are 13 residues in the CDR3. CDR1 is SGHDT, CDR2 YYEEEE, per germline. Trimming removed 5 bases from V and 3 bases from J, with 11 bases in between. The CDR3 DNA sequence: TGTGCCAGCAGTTCGGACTGGTACTATGGCTACACCTTC. Encoded protein: CASSSDWYYGYTF.

The chain has TRBV28 and TRBJ2-1, with a tentative D call TRBD1 (6 bases). This CDR3 contains 18 residues. Per the germline V gene, CDR1 is MDHEN and CDR2 is SYDVKM. The V end lost 2 bases, the J end lost 4 bases, and 21 bases lay between the germline ends. The CDR3 DNA reads as TGTGCCAGCAGTTTACGATCTTACCCGGGACACCCATACAATGAGCAGTTCTTC. As protein: CASSLRSYPGHPYNEQFF.

For this clone: The junction departs from the called germline gene at one end, perhaps through a read error. This chain connects TRBV7-2 to TRBJ1-1; TRBD1 aligns across 8 bases. The CDR3 totals 14 residues. Germline CDR1 and CDR2: SGHTA and FQGNSA. CDR3 sequence: CASSARTGNAEAFF. CDR3 sequence (DNA): TGTGCCAGCAGCGCCCGGACAGGGAACGCTGAAGCTTTCTTT.

The chain combines TRBV2 with TRBJ1-2, with 9 bases that match TRBD1. CDR1 and CDR2 (germline): SNHLY, FYNNEI. V trimming: 5 bases; J trimming: 4 bases; junction bases outside the gene matches: 2. This CDR3 has 13 amino acids. CDR3 sequence: CASSPGQGYGYTF. CDR3 DNA: TGTGCCAGCAGTCCGGGACAGGGCTATGGCTACACCTTC.

V gene TRBV5-1 combines with J gene TRBJ2-1; 9 positions agree with TRBD2. The CDR3 runs to 19 residues. Germline CDR1 SGHRS, CDR2 YFSETQ. V trimming: 0 bases; J trimming: 8 bases; junction bases outside the gene matches: 18. The CDR3 DNA is TGCGCCAGCAGCTTGGTAGTTTCTCCGTCTAGCGGGATTGGCGATGAGCAGTTCTTC. Translated: CASSLVVSPSSGIGDEQFF.